Each of the 16 T cell receptor beta chains below was sequenced from the same sample in a study of T cells in Graves' hyperthyroidism and ophthalmopathy. Amplification yielded TCR beta CDR3 regions, with RNA transcripts as the source. A first-round RT-PCR of the TCR CDR3 used the HTBI primer set. TCRdb ran MiXCR on the multiplex PCR reads and lists one entry per CDR3 protein. This sample yields 650,000 to 700,000 distinct CDR3 sequences, of which 15% to 20% are seen a single time; 15% to 19% belongs to the top ten. Sequencing was carried out using blood. These TCRs come from a man aged 45-60 years with Graves' hyperthyroidism.

V gene TRBV27 combines with J gene TRBJ1-2; the D is unclear. This CDR3 contains 15 residues. The V gene's germline CDR1 is MNHEY and CDR2 SMNVEV (reference sequence). Deletions cut 6 bases from V and 2 bases from J, with 16 bases between. The CDR3 DNA reads as TGTGCCAGCAGGACAAGGACCTTCTCGAACTATGGCTACACCTTC. Residues: CASRTRTFSNYGYTF.

The chain combines TRBV5-1 with TRBJ1-2; TRBD1 might be the D (5 bases). V dropped 0 bases and J dropped 8 bases, with 14 bases sitting between them. This CDR3 comprises 14 residues. Germline V gene data show CDR1 as SGHRS and CDR2 as YFSETQ. The CDR3 protein is CASSLEDQPGGYTF. CDR3 nucleotides: TGCGCCAGCAGCTTGGAAGACCAACCAGGGGGCTACACCTTC.

CDR3 sequence: CSARLGGSTDTQYF. The DNA for the CDR3 is TGCAGTGCTAGACTCGGGGGTAGCACAGATACGCAGTATTTT. The gene calls are TRBV20-1 and TRBJ2-3; possibly TRBD2 for D (6 bases). In germline, CDR1 is DFQATT, CDR2 SNEGSKA (reference sequence). The ends were cut back, 2 bases at V and 0 bases at J, with 9 bases in the middle. This CDR3 comprises 14 residues.

There are a few counts of this clonotype. The V call is TRBV7-9, the J call TRBJ1-1; the D is unclear. Trimming took 5 bases from V and 5 from J, leaving 15 bases between them. The CDR3 runs 14 residues. Germline lookup yields CDR1 SEHNR and CDR2 FQNEAQ (reference sequence). Written as DNA, the CDR3 is TGTGCCAGCAGCACCCCACCTGTCTCGACTGAAGCTTTCTTT. It translates to CASSTPPVSTEAFF.

This clonotype was seen a few times. The chain combines TRBV27 with TRBJ2-1; 9 bases agree with TRBD1. The CDR3 runs to 16 residues. V dropped 5 bases and J dropped 3; count of bases not matched to a gene: 8. CDR1 MNHEY and CDR2 SMNVEV come from the germline V gene (reference sequence). Here the CDR3 reads CASSPGGTGFYNEQFF. As DNA, the CDR3 is TGTGCCAGCAGTCCAGGCGGGACAGGGTTCTACAATGAGCAGTTCTTC.

Many counts were recorded for this clonotype. Here the CDR3 reads CSASTPLGGLAGNSYNEQFF. Here the CDR3 DNA reads TGCAGTGCTAGTACTCCCTTGGGGGGACTAGCGGGGAACTCCTACAATGAGCAGTTCTTC. V usage is TRBV20-1 and J usage is TRBJ2-1, with 13 bases matching TRBD2. Germline CDR1 DFQATT, CDR2 SNEGSKA (reference sequence). The CDR3 loop spans 20 amino acids. Trimming removed 3 bases from V and 0 bases from J; junction bases left unmatched: 14.

This clonotype was picked up a small number of times. V and J are TRBV29-1 and TRBJ1-4; D is ambiguous. Deletions cut 6 bases from V and 2 bases from J, with 10 bases between. This CDR3 has 13 residues. Germline loops: CDR1 SQVTM, CDR2 ANQGSEA. CDR3 residues: CSVRTDTNEKLFF. CDR3 bases: TGCAGCGTCCGGACCGATACTAATGAAAAACTGTTTTTT.

This rearrangement joins TRBV28 to TRBJ2-1; 8 bases are a match to TRBD2. The CDR3 has 12 amino acids. Germline CDR1 MDHEN, CDR2 SYDVKM. V shed 5 bases, J shed 13 bases, and the junction held 7 bases outside the gene matches. The CDR3 sequence: CASSTVLADQFF. The DNA of the CDR3 is TGTGCCAGCAGTACAGTACTAGCGGATCAGTTCTTC.

This clonotype occurred many times. This chain connects TRBV24-1 to TRBJ1-2, with D maybe TRBD1 (5 bases). Germline V gene sequence: CDR1 KGHDR, CDR2 SFDVKD. The CDR3 sequence is 13 residues long. Between the trimmed V and J ends, which lost 4 bases and 4 bases, there was a span of 9 bases. The CDR3: CATSETGPYGYTF. In nucleotides, the CDR3 is TGTGCCACCAGTGAAACAGGACCCTATGGCTACACCTTC.

This clonotype has ten or more counts. This chain joins TRBV28 and TRBJ2-1, with TRBD2 matching 11 bases. The germline gives CDR1 MDHEN, CDR2 SYDVKM. After removal of 3 bases from V and 2 bases from J, the junction contained 3 bases not matched to a gene. CDR3 length equals 16 residues. The CDR3 protein is CASSFVAGGPYNEQFF. DNA for the CDR3: TGTGCCAGCAGTTTCGTAGCGGGAGGGCCCTACAATGAGCAGTTCTTC.

With regard to this clonotype: One end of the junction varies from germline; a read error may be responsible. The V call is TRBV28, the J call TRBJ2-5, with TRBD2 matching 9 bases. This CDR3 is built from 13 residues. Germline CDR1 and CDR2: MDHEN and SYDVKM. DNA for the CDR3: TGTGCCAGCAGTTTAAGGTTAGCGGGAGACTCGGACTTC. It encodes CASSLRLAGDSDF.

This clonotype was detected only a few times. The chain recombines TRBV13 with TRBJ2-5, with TRBD1 identical over 8 bases. After removal of 6 bases from V and 5 bases from J, the junction contained 8 bases not matched to a gene. The CDR3 contains 14 residues. From germline, CDR1 is PRHDT and CDR2 FYEKMQ (reference sequence). The CDR3: CASRVSGGDETQYF. The CDR3 DNA follows: TGTGCCAGCAGGGTGTCAGGGGGCGATGAGACCCAGTACTTC.

This clonotype was seen once. V is TRBV20-1 and J is TRBJ2-3; no clear D gene. This CDR3 comprises 14 residues. CDR1 and CDR2 (germline): DFQATT, SNEGSKA (reference sequence). Trimming took 6 bases from V and 0 from J, leaving 13 bases between them. The CDR3 DNA follows: TGCAGTGCAACGTCAAACCCCAGCACAGATACGCAGTATTTT. Its translation is CSATSNPSTDTQYF.

On this clonotype itself: A read error is possible here, since a much larger clone lies one base away. The chain couples TRBV7-8 to TRBJ2-4; maybe TRBD2 (5 bases). The J call may be wrong; the DNA end is better matched by TRBJ2-1. The CDR3 is made up of 17 amino acids. Germline CDR1 and CDR2: SGHVS and FQNEAQ. For the CDR3, the DNA is TGTGCCAGCAGCTTAGGTCGGTCCCCCCTAGCCAAAAACATTCAGTTCTTC. Amino acids: CASSLGRSPLAKNIQFF.

The chain has TRBV6-1 and TRBJ2-3, with a possible D match to TRBD2 (7 bases). V shed 8 bases and J shed 2 bases, with 26 bases lying between them. The CDR3 has 18 amino acids. Germline-derived CDR1 and CDR2 are MNHNS and SASEGT. The CDR3 reads CASWSLGLKGGYTDTQYF. In DNA form, the CDR3 reads TGTGCCAGCTGGTCCCTGGGACTAAAGGGGGGATACACAGATACGCAGTATTTT.

A few counts support this clonotype. The chain is built from TRBV5-1 and TRBJ2-2; D unclear. Trimming removed 0 bases at V and 4 bases at J, with 13 bases between. The germline V gene has CDR1 SGHRS and CDR2 YFSETQ. This CDR3 has 16 amino acids. The CDR3 bases are TGCGCCAGCAGCTTGGTCCCAACGCAAAGCACCGGGGAGCTGTTTTTT. As protein: CASSLVPTQSTGELFF.